These 17 T cell receptor beta chains share one sample of origin, sequenced in a study of blood T cell repertoires in COVID-19. Assay used: immunoSEQ multiplex PCR; TCRdb lists only in-frame clones, some missing. The sample has 100,000 to 110,000 clones, approximately 89% seen once. Sequenced input: peripheral blood. The receptor source for this set is a middle-aged man with active COVID-19.

This clone is a singleton in its sample. The chain is built from TRBV2 and TRBJ1-5; D gene unclear. The CDR3 length is 12 residues. Trimming removed 5 bases from V and 2 bases from J, with 4 bases in between. Germline V CDR1 and CDR2: SNHLY, FYNNEI. The CDR3 sequence is CASSPGNQPQHF. The CDR3, as DNA: TGTGCCAGCAGTCCCGGCAATCAGCCCCAGCATTTT.

This clone was seen only a few times. The J gene is TRBJ2-1, the V gene TRBV5-4, with TRBD2 matching over 8 bases. With V trimmed by 2 bases and J by 0 bases, 1 base remained unmatched. Germline V lookup: CDR1 SGHNT, CDR2 YYREEE (reference sequence). The CDR3 sequence is 15 residues long. CDR3 coding DNA: TGTGCCAGCAGCTTAGCGGGAGCCTCCTACAATGAGCAGTTCTTC. It codes for CASSLAGASYNEQFF.

The chain joins TRBV3-1 (or the pseudogene TRBV3-2) to TRBJ2-5, with 11 bases fitting TRBD2. Germline V gene sequence: CDR1 LGHDT, CDR2 YNNKEL (reference sequence). The V segment lost 4 bases and the J segment 9 bases; nucleotides outside the gene matches: 7. CDR3 length equals 14 residues. CDR3 in DNA: TGTGCCAGCAGCCGGGGACTAGCGGAGAGGGCCCAGTACTTC. It codes for CASSRGLAERAQYF.

The chain is built from TRBV5-1 and TRBJ2-2, with D unresolved. The CDR3 length is 14 residues. V lost 4 bases and J 4 bases, leaving 11 bases between the germline ends. CDR1 is SGHRS and CDR2 is YFSETQ in the germline V gene. The CDR3 loop reads CASSPLGATGELFF. CDR3 DNA sequence: TGCGCCAGCAGCCCCCTGGGCGCCACCGGGGAGCTGTTTTTT.

The rearrangement joins TRBV5-4 to TRBJ1-2; TRBD1 matches 7 bases. This CDR3 has 15 amino acids. Germline CDR1 and CDR2: SGHNT and YYREEE (reference sequence). With V trimmed by 4 bases and J by 1 base, 7 bases remained unmatched. DNA for the CDR3: TGTGCCAGCAGCCAAGGACAGGACTTTAACTATGGCTACACCTTC. Amino acid sequence: CASSQGQDFNYGYTF.

The chain uses TRBV11-3 and TRBJ1-1; D possibly corresponds to TRBD1 (5 bases). The CDR3 loop spans 15 amino acids. The germline V gene encodes CDR1 SGHNT and CDR2 YENEEA. Trimming removed 6 bases from V and 1 base from J, with 15 bases in between. CDR3 coding DNA: TGTGCCAGCAGGGAGGGGAGCTTGGGGAACACTGAAGCTTTCTTT. It translates to CASREGSLGNTEAFF. The entire variable domain, with the rest obtained from reference TRBV11-3 and TRBJ1-1, is as follows: EAGVVQSPRYKIIEKKQPVAFWCNPISGHNTLYWYLQNLGQGPELLIRYENEEAVDDSQLPKDRFSAERLKGVDSTLKIQPAELGDSAVYLCASREGSLGNTEAFFGQGTRLTVV.

This rearrangement joins TRBV7-2 to TRBJ2-5; TRBD2 agrees at 11 bases. This CDR3 region has 15 residues. From germline, CDR1 is SGHTA and CDR2 FQGNSA. The trim removed 0 bases at V and 5 bases at J, leaving 2 bases unmatched. CDR3 region: CASSLASSGRETQYF. The CDR3 nucleotides read TGTGCCAGCAGCTTAGCGTCTAGCGGGAGGGAGACCCAGTACTTC.

The chain links TRBV6-5 to TRBJ2-4; 7 bases fit TRBD1. Germline V gene lookup returns CDR1 MNHEY and CDR2 SVGAGI. Trimming took 6 bases from V and 7 from J; bases not matched to a gene: 6. The length of the CDR3 is 13 residues. CDR3 DNA sequence: TGTGCCAGCAGCCGACAGGGACAGAACATTCAGTACTTC. This sequence encodes CASSRQGQNIQYF.

This clone was counted between two and nine times. V is TRBV6-5 and J is TRBJ2-7; 10 bases match TRBD1. J gave up 7 bases and V 5 bases, and 5 bases lay outside the gene matches. CDR3 size: 13 residues. The germline gives CDR1 MNHEY, CDR2 SVGAGI. The CDR3 protein is CASSRDRGYEQYV. The CDR3 DNA reads as TGTGCCAGCAGTCGGGACAGGGGTTATGAGCAGTACGTC.

The V gene is TRBV4-2, the J gene TRBJ2-3; 10 nucleotides agree with TRBD2. CDR3 length: 16 amino acids. V lost 0 bases and J lost 1; bases outside the gene matches: 1. The germline V gene encodes CDR1 LGHNA and CDR2 YNFKEQ. In nucleotides, the CDR3 is TGTGCCAGCAGCCAAGAGCTAGCGGGAGGCACAGATACGCAGTATTTT. It is translated as CASSQELAGGTDTQYF.

J is TRBJ1-1 and V is TRBV3-1 (or the pseudogene TRBV3-2); D uncertain. CDR1 is LGHDT, CDR2 YNNKEL, per germline (reference sequence). Trimming took 2 bases from V and 6 from J, leaving 13 bases between them. The CDR3 runs to 14 residues. The CDR3 reads CASSQFPSFAEAFF. The CDR3 nucleotides read TGTGCCAGCAGCCAATTTCCTAGCTTCGCTGAAGCTTTCTTT.

This rearrangement joins TRBV6-6 to TRBJ1-6; 7 nucleotides align to TRBD1. CDR1 and CDR2 (germline): MNHNY, SVGAGI (reference sequence). V was clipped by 7 bases and J by 5 bases; unmatched bases: 8. There are 15 residues in the CDR3. Written as DNA, the CDR3 is TGTGCCAGCAAACCACAGGGGCGCCATAATTCACCCCTCCACTTT. As protein: CASKPQGRHNSPLHF.

The rearrangement uses TRBV2 and TRBJ2-1; weak D call: TRBD2 (6 bases). The CDR3 extends over 16 amino acids. Trimming took 6 bases from V and 0 from J, leaving 15 bases between them. Per the germline V gene, CDR1 is SNHLY and CDR2 is FYNNEI. DNA of the CDR3: TGTGCCAGCAGGGAGGGCAGGCGGAGCTCCTACAATGAGCAGTTCTTC. It codes for CASREGRRSSYNEQFF.

This chain connects TRBV7-9 to TRBJ2-1; D may be TRBD2 (6 bases). The germline V and J ends were trimmed by 0 bases and 7 bases, with 13 bases remaining between them. This CDR3 spans 15 amino acids. Germline CDR1 SEHNR, CDR2 FQNEAQ (reference sequence). The CDR3 loop reads CASSLASGHGNEQFF. The CDR3 DNA reads TGTGCCAGCAGCTTAGCTAGCGGCCATGGTAATGAGCAGTTCTTC.

The CDR3 coding sequence is TGTGCCAGCAGCCAGCGGGGGCCCGGCGAGCAGTACTTC. Translation gives CASSQRGPGEQYF. The chain uses TRBV3-1 (or the pseudogene TRBV3-2) and TRBJ2-7, with D tentatively TRBD2 (7 bases). The CDR3 totals 13 residues. Germline CDR1 and CDR2: LGHDT and YNNKEL (reference sequence). The V end lost 3 bases, the J end lost 6 bases, and 12 bases lay between the germline ends.

CDR3 protein: CASSPGQGAPLNSPLHF. CDR3 bases: TGTGCCAGCAGCCCGGGACAGGGAGCGCCTTTGAATTCACCCCTCCACTTT. The chain joins TRBV7-9 to TRBJ1-6, with TRBD1 matching over 9 bases. V was pared by 5 bases and J by 7 bases, with 12 bases of the junction left unmatched. CDR3 size: 17 residues. Germline V gene lookup returns CDR1 SEHNR and CDR2 FQNEAQ (reference sequence).

V and J are TRBV11-3 and TRBJ2-7; TRBD1 agrees at 11 bases. The CDR3 loop spans 14 amino acids. J was trimmed by 4 bases and V by 5 bases; bases with no gene match: 4. Germline V gene sequence: CDR1 SGHNT, CDR2 YENEEA. CDR3 protein: CASSPGTGGYEQYV. The CDR3 DNA reads TGTGCCAGCAGCCCGGGGACAGGGGGGTACGAGCAGTACGTC.